Presented here are 27 T cell receptor beta chains from one specimen sequenced in a study of Tregs in tolerant kidney transplant recipients. Profiled with immunoSEQ multiplex PCR; TCRdb holds only in-frame clones, not every one. The sample totals around 5,600 clones; its top ten clones hold around 7%. Related graft donors supplied nonmyeloablative bone marrow transplants, and mixed chimerism was transient. The sample consisted of CD4+ T cells from blood (PBMCs), taken approximately 15 months after the transplant. These receptors were obtained from a human patient who received a combined kidney and bone marrow transplant. Some T cells may have come from the graft donor.

A word on this clone: Read coverage stops 3 residues before the CDR3 terminus; the germline J gene supplies the remainder. This rearrangement joins TRBV12-3 or TRBV12-4 to TRBJ2-2; 7 nucleotides align to TRBD1. The J segment lost 6 bases and the V segment lost 6 bases, leaving 7 bases of the junction unmatched. The CDR3 is 14 residues long. The sequenced part of the CDR3 DNA is TGTGCCAGCAGCCGACAGGGTGGGGCCGGGGAG. Translation gives CASSRQGGAGE. The CDR3, in full, reads CASSRQGGAGELFF.

With regard to this clone: The read ends 3 residues shy of where the CDR3 ends; the end is completed using the germline J gene. The chain has TRBV19 and TRBJ2-2; the match to TRBD2 covers 9 bases. The V segment lost 7 bases and the J segment 4 bases; nucleotides outside the gene matches: 7. Germline V gene lookup returns CDR1 LNHDA and CDR2 SQIVND (reference sequence). This CDR3 region has 15 residues. CDR3 DNA (partial): TGTGCCAGTAAGGCGGGAGGGCCGTTCACCGGGGAG. Protein sequence: CASKAGGPFTGE. The full CDR3 protein is CASKAGGPFTGELFF.

With regard to this clone: The read finishes 3 residues shy of the CDR3 end, and the germline J gene is used to complete it. The rearrangement joins TRBV7-8 to TRBJ2-3, with 8 bases fitting TRBD2. The CDR3 covers 16 residues. Losses at the gene ends were 2 bases for V and 6 bases for J; bases not matched to a gene: 10. Germline V lookup: CDR1 SGHVS, CDR2 FQNEAQ. The CDR3 reads CASSLFERGLGDTQYF. The sequenced part of the CDR3 DNA is TGTGCCAGCAGCTTATTTGAGCGGGGGTTAGGGGATACG.

On this clone itself: The sequenced fragment ends 3 residues before the CDR3 boundary, so the rest is inferred from the germline J gene. V usage is TRBV6-1 and J usage is TRBJ2-7; D is ambiguous. Germline V gene data show CDR1 as MNHNS and CDR2 as SASEGT. Between the trimmed V and J ends, which lost 3 bases and 3 bases, there was a span of 6 bases. The CDR3 loop spans 12 amino acids. This CDR3 reads CASSDLDYEQYF. The DNA read from the CDR3 is TGTGCCAGCAGTGATCTAGACTACGAG.

As to this clone: The read halts 3 residues ahead of the CDR3 end, with the missing end drawn from the germline J gene. The gene calls are TRBV7-6 and TRBJ2-3, with TRBD1 matching over 8 bases. The CDR3 sequence is 16 residues long. The germline CDR1 and CDR2 sequences are SGHVS and FNYEAQ. Trimming removed 5 bases from V and 1 base from J; junction bases left unmatched: 8. Incomplete CDR3 DNA: TGTGCCAGCAGCCTTGGGACGGGACAGGGCACAGATACG. Encoded protein: CASSLGTGQGTDT. The full CDR3 protein is CASSLGTGQGTDTQYF.

With regard to this clone: The read halts 3 residues ahead of the CDR3 end, with the missing end drawn from the germline J gene. The chain recombines TRBV7-9 with TRBJ2-5; 8 bases map to TRBD2. Unmatched junction bases numbered 2, after V lost 3 bases and J lost 2 bases. CDR3 length: 14 amino acids. Per the germline V gene, CDR1 is SEHNR and CDR2 is FQNEAQ (reference sequence). CDR3 DNA (partial): TGTGCCAGCAGCTTGGGACTAGTTCAAGAGACC. Amino acid sequence: CASSLGLVQET. The CDR3 in full is CASSLGLVQETQYF.

On this clone: Sequence at one end of the junction differs from germline and may be a read error. The CDR3 end is not reached by the read, which stops 3 residues before it; the germline J gene fills it in. J is TRBJ2-5 and V is TRBV4-2; a weak D match, TRBD2 (6 bases). The germline V gene encodes CDR1 LGHNA and CDR2 YNFKEQ. The CDR3 sequence is 14 residues long. The sequenced CDR3 bases are TGCGCCAGCAGCCTGGACTATTTCCAAGAGACC. Translated: CASSLDYFQET. The entire CDR3 reads CASSLDYFQETQYF.

This clone is large by frequency. The read is 3 residues too short to cover the CDR3 end, so that end is filled in from the germline J gene. V is TRBV29-1 and J is TRBJ1-2; tentative D call: TRBD1 (6 bases). The CDR3 has 11 amino acids. Germline assignment: CDR1 SQVTM and CDR2 ANQGSEA. Trimming cost V 4 bases and J 7 bases, with 10 bases left between them. The CDR3 spells CSVVAGAGYTF. CDR3 DNA, as far as it was read: TGCAGCGTTGTGGCAGGGGCTGGC.

As concerns this clone: With the read ending 3 residues before the CDR3 end, the germline J gene is used to fill in that end. The chain employs TRBV5-1 and TRBJ2-2, with 12 bases aligning to TRBD1. CDR3 size: 15 residues. Trimming removed 6 bases from V and 7 bases from J; junction bases left unmatched: 7. The germline V gene has CDR1 SGHRS and CDR2 YFSETQ. The CDR3 bases that were read are TGCGCCAGCAAATGGGACAGGGGGCTCGGCGGGGAG. It specifies CASKWDRGLGGE. The CDR3 in full is CASKWDRGLGGELFF.

About this clone itself: Sequencing ends 3 residues short of the CDR3 end; the germline J gene provides the rest. This sequence joins TRBV20-1 and TRBJ2-5; D remains ambiguous. The CDR3 is made up of 12 amino acids. CDR1 is DFQATT and CDR2 is SNEGSKA in the germline V gene (reference sequence). V lost 6 bases and J lost 0, with 8 bases in between. CDR3 sequence: CSATENQETQYF. The covered CDR3 bases are TGCAGTGCAACAGAAAACCAAGAGACC.

With regard to this clone: The read finishes 3 residues shy of the CDR3 end, and the germline J gene is used to complete it. J is TRBJ2-1 and V is TRBV2; the D gene is possibly TRBD2 (6 bases). The CDR3 covers 11 residues. Trimming stripped 11 bases from V and 1 base from J, with 6 bases between. Germline V gene sequence: CDR1 SNHLY, CDR2 FYNNEI. The CDR3 here is CAGGSYNEQFF. Partial CDR3 DNA: TGTGCCGGGGGGTCCTACAATGAG.

Details on this clone: The read ends 3 residues early relative to the CDR3; the germline J gene fills the gap. This rearrangement joins TRBV10-2 to TRBJ1-6, with 9 nucleotides matching TRBD1. V shed 2 bases and J 2 bases; nucleotides not matched to a gene: 7. CDR3 size: 18 residues. Germline V CDR1 and CDR2: WSHSY, SAAADI. The part of the CDR3 DNA that was read is TGCGCCAGCAGTGAGGGGACAGGGTCGGGAACCTATAATTCACCC. It yields the protein CASSEGTGSGTYNSP. The whole CDR3 reads CASSEGTGSGTYNSPLHF.

This clone is identified as medium-sized from frequency. The CDR3 end is not reached by the read, which stops 3 residues before it; the germline J gene fills it in. The chain uses TRBV3-1 (or the pseudogene TRBV3-2) and TRBJ2-7; 11 bases match TRBD2. Germline loops: CDR1 LGHDT, CDR2 YNNKEL (reference sequence). The length of the CDR3 is 14 residues. V gave up 4 bases and J gave up 6 bases; unmatched junction bases: 5. The chain's CDR3 is CASSRSSGRGEQYF. CDR3 DNA, as far as it was read: TGTGCCAGCAGCCGCAGTAGCGGGAGGGGCGAG.

Considering frequency, this clone is medium-sized. The CDR3: CASSSLQYQPQHF. CDR3 DNA (partial): TGTGCCAGCAGTTCCCTCCAGTATCAGCCC. The genes are TRBV6-2 or TRBV6-3 and TRBJ1-5; no clear D. The CDR3 end falls 3 residues outside the read, so it is completed with the germline J gene. The CDR3 has 13 amino acids. Looked up from germline, CDR1 is MNHEY and CDR2 is SVGEGT. V lost 4 bases and J lost 5, with 9 bases in between.

Concerning this clone: The read terminates 3 residues before the CDR3 end, so the remaining end is supplied by the germline J gene. This chain links TRBV5-5 with TRBJ1-6; D remains ambiguous. The germline CDR1 and CDR2 sequences are SGHKS and YYEKEE (reference sequence). The germline V and J ends were trimmed by 4 bases and 7 bases, with 9 bases remaining between them. This CDR3 region has 13 residues. CDR3 loop: CASSGPFNSPLHF. The sequenced part of the CDR3 DNA is TGTGCCAGCAGCGGGCCCTTCAATTCACCC.

CDR3 DNA (partial): TGTGCCAGCAGCTTTGTACAGGGCAACACTGAA. Residues: CASSFVQGNTE. The whole CDR3 reads CASSFVQGNTEAFF. This sequence joins TRBV7-6 and TRBJ1-1, with D maybe TRBD1 (6 bases). The CDR3 goes on 3 residues after the read ends, and that part is filled in from the germline J gene. This CDR3 has 14 residues. Germline assignment: CDR1 SGHVS and CDR2 FNYEAQ. Trimming removed 3 bases from V and 2 bases from J, with 10 bases in between.

Notes on this clone: Sequencing ends 3 residues short of the CDR3 end; the germline J gene provides the rest. The rearrangement joins TRBV18 to TRBJ2-4, with TRBD1 matching over 9 bases. CDR1 and CDR2 (germline): KGHSH, LQKENI. The CDR3 has 14 amino acids. V lost 2 bases, J lost 8 bases, and 4 bases stayed unmatched. The CDR3: CASSPRQGEDIQYF. The CDR3 DNA, read in part, is TGTGCCAGCTCACCAAGACAGGGGGAGGACATT.

About this clone: The read falls 3 residues short of the CDR3 end, and the missing part is taken from the germline J gene. The chain couples TRBV6-2 or TRBV6-3 to TRBJ1-5, with D perhaps TRBD1 (6 bases). V lost 4 bases to trimming and J lost 3 bases, with 16 bases between them. The CDR3 spans 16 residues. The V gene's germline CDR1 is MNHEY and CDR2 SVGEGT. CDR3 bases read: TGTGCCAGCAGTTCAGCACAGGGAATTAACAATCAGCCC. This gives the protein CASSSAQGINNQP. The CDR3 in its entirety is CASSSAQGINNQPQHF.

Note on this clone: The CDR3 end lies 3 residues beyond the end of the read and is filled in from the germline J gene. The gene calls are TRBV7-2 and TRBJ1-4; 7 bases are shared with TRBD1. J was trimmed by 3 bases and V by 5 bases; bases with no gene match: 6. This CDR3 has 15 amino acids. Germline CDR1 and CDR2: SGHTA and FQGNSA. CDR3 DNA (partial): TGTGCCAGCAGCCTAGTGACAGGGCCTAATGAAAAA. It encodes CASSLVTGPNEK. Given in full, the CDR3 is CASSLVTGPNEKLFF.

Measured by frequency, this clone is medium-sized. With the read ending 3 residues before the CDR3 end, the germline J gene is used to fill in that end. V and J are TRBV5-1 and TRBJ2-1, with TRBD1 matching over 7 bases. Germline V lookup: CDR1 SGHRS, CDR2 YFSETQ. This CDR3 has 14 amino acids. J was trimmed by 8 bases and V by 3 bases; bases with no gene match: 8. CDR3 DNA (partial): TGCGCCAGCAGCTCTGGACAGGAGGTCCATGAG. Protein: CASSSGQEVHE. In full, the CDR3 is CASSSGQEVHEQFF.

Of note for this clone: The read falls 3 residues short of the CDR3 end, and the missing part is taken from the germline J gene. The chain has TRBV7-2 and TRBJ2-7; 8 bases are shared with TRBD2. The CDR3 extends over 14 amino acids. Germline CDR1 is SGHTA and CDR2 is FQGNSA. Trimming cost V 6 bases and J 2 bases; bases outside gene matches: 6. CDR3 residues: CASSPSGGPYEQYF. The part of the CDR3 DNA that was read is TGTGCCAGCAGTCCGAGCGGGGGACCCTACGAG.

Comment on this clone: The sequence runs out 3 residues before the end of the CDR3; the remainder is reconstructed from the germline J gene. This chain uses TRBV2 with TRBJ2-7, with 12 positions matching TRBD1. The V gene's germline CDR1 is SNHLY and CDR2 FYNNEI. The CDR3 extends over 14 amino acids. Trimming cost V 4 bases and J 5 bases; bases outside gene matches: 3. The CDR3 reads CASSGDRGRNEQYF. Incomplete CDR3 DNA: TGTGCCAGCAGTGGGGACAGGGGGCGGAACGAG.

For this clone: The read finishes 3 residues shy of the CDR3 end, and the germline J gene is used to complete it. The chain combines TRBV20-1 with TRBJ1-1, with D unclear. This CDR3 contains 14 residues. V was shortened by 0 bases and J by 0 bases, with 8 bases between the two germline ends. Looked up from germline, CDR1 is DFQATT and CDR2 is SNEGSKA (reference sequence). Incomplete CDR3 DNA: TGCAGTGCTAGAGATTCGCCAGTGAACACTGAA. The encoded protein is CSARDSPVNTE. The whole CDR3 sequence reads CSARDSPVNTEAFF.

As for this clone: The CDR3 extends 3 residues past the end of the read, so its final part is completed from the germline J gene. The chain is built from TRBV2 and TRBJ1-3; 10 nucleotides align to TRBD1. This CDR3 contains 16 residues. V shed 4 bases and J 0 bases; nucleotides not matched to a gene: 3. Germline V gives CDR1 SNHLY, CDR2 FYNNEI. The DNA read from the CDR3 is TGTGCCAGCAGTGGGACAGGGGGGGGCTCTGGAAACACC. Its protein is CASSGTGGGSGNT. The full CDR3 protein reads CASSGTGGGSGNTIYF.

As concerns this clone: Read sequence stops 3 residues before the CDR3 end, and the germline J gene provides the missing end. V gene TRBV11-2 combines with J gene TRBJ2-5; D gene uncertain. With 3 bases removed from V and 5 bases from J, the gap between germline ends came to 13 bases. Germline V gives CDR1 SGHAT, CDR2 FQNNGV. This CDR3 is built from 14 residues. Incomplete CDR3 DNA: TGTGCCAGCAGCTTTGGGCCCACCGATGAGACC. Translated, it gives CASSFGPTDET. The whole CDR3 region reads CASSFGPTDETQYF.

As regards this clone: The read halts 3 residues ahead of the CDR3 end, with the missing end drawn from the germline J gene. The chain employs TRBV18 and TRBJ2-5; 11 bases map to TRBD2. V lost 2 bases and J lost 2; bases outside the gene matches: 4. Germline assignment: CDR1 KGHSH and CDR2 LQKENI. The CDR3 is 16 amino acids. CDR3 sequence: CASSPELAGVQETQYF. The covered CDR3 bases are TGTGCCAGCTCACCAGAACTAGCGGGGGTTCAAGAGACC.

Comments on this clone: The read stops 3 residues short of the end of the CDR3; the missing end is completed from the germline J gene. The V and J genes are TRBV6-2 or TRBV6-3 and TRBJ2-1; 7 bases line up with TRBD2. The CDR3 is 13 residues long. Trimming cost V 7 bases and J 9 bases; bases outside gene matches: 9. Looked up from germline, CDR1 is MNHEY and CDR2 is SVGEGT. This CDR3 is CASTKVGGTEQFF. CDR3 DNA, as far as it was read: TGTGCCAGCACAAAAGTCGGGGGGACTGAG.